This T cell receptor (beta chain) emerged from a study of control samples from healthy donors and cancer patients. V dropped 6 bases and J dropped 1; count of bases not matched to a gene: 3. CDR3 size: 13 residues. CDR1 is SNHLY and CDR2 is FYNNEI in the germline V gene. Sequencing used immunoSEQ multiplex PCR; TCRdb keeps in-frame clones, though not all of them. Among around 75,000 clones, approximately 92% were seen once, and the ten largest hold around 6%. The receptor's source is a woman aged 60-70 years in good health. V is TRBV2 and J is TRBJ2-7; TRBD2 agrees at 7 bases. The sequenced sample consisted of blood. The CDR3 is CASSRDYSYEQYF. CDR3 nucleotides: TGTGCCAGCAGCAGGGACTATTCCTACGAGCAGTACTTC.